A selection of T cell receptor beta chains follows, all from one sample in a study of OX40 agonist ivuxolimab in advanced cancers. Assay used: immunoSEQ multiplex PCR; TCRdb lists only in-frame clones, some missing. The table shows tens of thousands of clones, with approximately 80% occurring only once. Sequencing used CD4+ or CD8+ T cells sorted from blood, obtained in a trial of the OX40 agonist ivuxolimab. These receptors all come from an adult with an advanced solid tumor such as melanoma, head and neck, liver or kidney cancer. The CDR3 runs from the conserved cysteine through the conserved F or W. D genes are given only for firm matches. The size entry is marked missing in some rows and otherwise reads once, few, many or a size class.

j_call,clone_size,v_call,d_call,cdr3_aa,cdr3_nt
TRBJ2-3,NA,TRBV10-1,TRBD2,CASSLSGGYTQYF,TGCGCCAGCAGTCTCTCCGGGGGGTATACGCAGTATTTT
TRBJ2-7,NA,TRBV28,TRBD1,CASSLSAGTGSYEQYF,TGTGCCAGCAGTTTGAGCGCCGGGACAGGCTCCTACGAGCAGTACTTC
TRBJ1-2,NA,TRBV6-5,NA,CASSYSDLNYGYTF,TGTGCCAGCAGTTACTCCGACCTTAACTATGGCTACACCTTC
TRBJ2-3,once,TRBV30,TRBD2,CAWSLAGVRGSLVF,TGTGCCTGGAGTCTAGCGGGAGTAAGAGGTAGTTTAGTTTTT
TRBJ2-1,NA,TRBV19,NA,CASSISSTGYNEQFF,TGTGCCAGTAGTATATCCTCGACAGGATACAATGAGCAGTTCTTC
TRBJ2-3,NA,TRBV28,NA,CASSISGDTQYF,TGTGCCAGCAGCATTAGCGGAGATACGCAGTATTTT
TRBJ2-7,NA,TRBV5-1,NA,CARVASSVPYEQYF,TGCGCCAGGGTCGCATCCTCGGTGCCCTACGAGCAGTACTTC
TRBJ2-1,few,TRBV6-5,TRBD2,CASVASGSREQFF,TGTGCCAGCGTTGCTAGCGGGAGTCGTGAGCAGTTCTTC
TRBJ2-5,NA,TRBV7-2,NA,CASSYPLTKTQYF,TGTGCCAGCAGCTACCCCCTAACTAAGACCCAGTACTTC
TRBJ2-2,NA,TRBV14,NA,CASSPVPAPPGELFF,TGTGCCAGCAGCCCAGTTCCAGCGCCTCCCGGGGAGCTGTTTTTT
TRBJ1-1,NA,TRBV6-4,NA,CASSAEGISTEAFF,TGTGCCAGCAGTGCAGAAGGGATAAGCACTGAAGCTTTCTTT
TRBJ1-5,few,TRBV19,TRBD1,CASGTGGNQPQHF,TGTGCCAGTGGGACAGGGGGCAATCAGCCCCAGCATTTT
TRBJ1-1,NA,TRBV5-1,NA,CASSLGVATEAFF,TGCGCCAGCAGCTTGGGGGTTGCCACTGAAGCTTTCTTT
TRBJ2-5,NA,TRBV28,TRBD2,CASRPASGEQETQYF,TGTGCCAGCAGACCAGCTAGCGGGGAACAAGAGACCCAGTACTTC
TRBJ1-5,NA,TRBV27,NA,CASSDFREWMEIRQPQHF,TGTGCCAGCAGTGATTTCAGGGAATGGATGGAGATCAGGCAGCCCCAGCATTTT
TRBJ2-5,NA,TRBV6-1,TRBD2,CASRSSGEMSEAQYF,TGTGCCAGCAGGTCTAGCGGGGAGATGAGTGAGGCCCAGTACTTC
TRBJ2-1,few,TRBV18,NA,CASSPQTDNEQFF,TGTGCCAGCTCACCCCAGACAGACAATGAGCAGTTCTTC
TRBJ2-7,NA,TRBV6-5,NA,CASSYGTTYEQYF,TGTGCCAGCAGTTATGGGACCACCTACGAGCAGTACTTC